A single sample gave rise to the 26 T cell receptor beta chains below, sequenced in a study of blood T cell repertoires in COVID-19. The method was immunoSEQ multiplex PCR; TCRdb's version includes in-frame clones alone and lacks a portion of them. The sample yields around 81,000 clones, 88% seen once. Material for sequencing was peripheral blood. Receptors were obtained from a man in his 70s with acute or convalescent COVID-19.

Here the CDR3 DNA reads TGTGCCAGTAGTACGTCCTCGGGGGGCGTCGGCACCGGGGAGCTGTTTTTT. Translation: CASSTSSGGVGTGELFF. V is TRBV19 and J is TRBJ2-2, with D possibly matching TRBD2 (7 bases). V was cut by 4 bases and J by 4 bases, with 19 bases left in between. There are 17 residues in the CDR3. Germline CDR1 and CDR2: LNHDA and SQIVND (reference sequence).

The chain employs TRBV4-3 and TRBJ2-3; D is unresolved. V lost 0 bases and J 5 bases, leaving 12 bases between the germline ends. Germline CDR1 LGHNA, CDR2 YSLEER. This CDR3 contains 15 residues. The CDR3 nucleotides read TGCGCCAGCAGCCAAGATTTTGTCTCGGGAGATACGCAGTATTTT. It is translated as CASSQDFVSGDTQYF.

The chain has TRBV29-1 and TRBJ2-1; 8 bases agree with TRBD2. V lost 0 bases, J lost 5 bases, and 6 bases stayed unmatched. This CDR3 has 15 residues. From germline, CDR1 is SQVTM and CDR2 ANQGSEA. DNA of the CDR3: TGCAGCGTTGAAGATCGAGCGGGAGCCAACAATGAGCAGTTCTTC. This sequence encodes CSVEDRAGANNEQFF.

This sequence joins TRBV18 and TRBJ2-2; maybe TRBD1 (5 bases). V gave up 6 bases and J gave up 8 bases, with 13 bases separating them. Germline CDR1 is KGHSH and CDR2 is LQKENI. The CDR3 is made up of 13 amino acids. The DNA for the CDR3 is TGTGCCAGCTCCCAGGACACGACGGGGGAGCTGTTTTTT. This codes for CASSQDTTGELFF.

The gene calls are TRBV3-1 (or the pseudogene TRBV3-2) and TRBJ1-1; D is ambiguous. This CDR3 spans 13 amino acids. Per germline, CDR1 LGHDT and CDR2 YNNKEL (reference sequence). Trimming took off 5 bases at V and 3 bases at J, with 10 bases between the two ends. Here the CDR3 DNA reads TGTGCCAGCAGCTACAAGGGAGACACTGAAGCTTTCTTT. This gives the protein CASSYKGDTEAFF.

The CDR3 region has the DNA TGTGCCACCAGTGACTCAGACAGGCCCTACGAGCAGTACTTC. Protein product: CATSDSDRPYEQYF. The V and J genes are TRBV24-1 and TRBJ2-7, with a weak D call TRBD1 (6 bases). CDR3 length: 14 residues. With 4 bases removed from V and 2 bases from J, the gap between germline ends came to 11 bases. Germline values: CDR1 KGHDR, CDR2 SFDVKD.

This clone was seen a few times. The chain uses TRBV7-2 and TRBJ2-3; 7 nucleotides match TRBD2. Germline trimming cut 5 bases from V and 7 bases from J; bases unmatched to any gene: 6. Per germline, CDR1 SGHTA and CDR2 FQGNSA. CDR3 length: 13 residues. CDR3: CASSQPLANTQYF. The CDR3 DNA follows: TGTGCCAGCAGCCAGCCACTAGCGAATACGCAGTATTTT.

The gene calls are TRBV10-3 and TRBJ2-7, with TRBD2 identical over 11 bases. V trimming: 4 bases; J trimming: 4 bases; junction bases outside the gene matches: 6. Germline lookup yields CDR1 ENHRY and CDR2 SYGVKD. The CDR3 is 15 residues long. CDR3 bases: TGTGCCATCAGTGGGGATCTAGCGGGGGGATACGAGCAGTACTTC. Its protein is CAISGDLAGGYEQYF.

This chain joins TRBV5-1 and TRBJ2-3; D possibly corresponds to TRBD2 (5 bases). This CDR3 region has 15 residues. Germline CDR1 is SGHRS and CDR2 is YFSETQ. V lost 2 bases, J lost 1 base, and 11 bases lay in between. CDR3 nucleotide sequence: TGCGCCAGCAGCTTCCTAAGCGGTCGCACAGATACGCAGTATTTT. Residues: CASSFLSGRTDTQYF.

This chain joins TRBV30 and TRBJ1-4; no clear D. Trimming shortened V by 2 bases and J by 7 bases, and 5 bases separated the two germline ends. The germline gives CDR1 GTSNPN, CDR2 SVGIG (reference sequence). The CDR3 spans 11 residues. The CDR3 region is CAWSLREKLFF. CDR3 sequence (DNA): TGTGCCTGGAGTCTTCGTGAAAAACTGTTTTTT. The whole variable domain, remainder taken from reference TRBV30 and TRBJ1-4, is SQTIHQWPATLVQPVGSPLSLECTVEGTSNPNLYWYRQAAGRGLQLLFYSVGIGQISSEVPQNLSASRPQDRQFILSSKKLLLSDSGFYLCAWSLREKLFFGSGTQLSVL.

The chain has TRBV11-2 and TRBJ2-3; D not resolved. Trimming left V 0 bases short and J 0 bases short, with 7 bases between. Germline assignment: CDR1 SGHAT and CDR2 FQNNGV. The CDR3 extends over 15 amino acids. The CDR3 reads CASSLDRSSTDTQYF. The CDR3 DNA reads TGTGCCAGCAGCTTAGATCGTAGTAGCACAGATACGCAGTATTTT.

The chain employs TRBV7-2 and TRBJ2-7; D is unresolved. The germline gives CDR1 SGHTA, CDR2 FQGNSA. The CDR3 length is 15 residues. Trimming shortened V by 1 base and J by 1 base, and 11 bases separated the two germline ends. The CDR3 DNA reads as TGTGCCAGCAGCTTAGGTTTATACAGTTCCTACGAGCAGTACTTC. Protein: CASSLGLYSSYEQYF.

The chain combines TRBV6-6 with TRBJ2-7; 7 positions agree with TRBD1. The CDR3 is made up of 14 amino acids. The V and J ends lost 6 bases and 2 bases, in that order; junction bases with no gene match: 7. Germline-derived CDR1 and CDR2 are MNHNY and SVGAGI (reference sequence). CDR3: CASRPGQITYEQYF. As DNA, the CDR3 is TGTGCCAGCAGACCGGGACAGATAACCTACGAGCAGTACTTC.

This chain uses TRBV18 with TRBJ1-3; D perhaps matches TRBD1 (6 bases). Germline lookup yields CDR1 KGHSH and CDR2 LQKENI. Trimming removed 4 bases from V and 3 bases from J, with 7 bases in between. This CDR3 is 13 amino acids long. The CDR3 DNA reads as TGTGCCAGCTCACGGACAGATGGAAACACCATATATTTT. Translating it yields CASSRTDGNTIYF.

The chain is built from TRBV27 and TRBJ1-2; D not certain. This CDR3 has 16 amino acids. CDR1 and CDR2 (germline): MNHEY, SMNVEV (reference sequence). Trimming left V 9 bases short and J 8 bases short, with 28 bases between. The CDR3 sequence: CASCSEPANLFGGYTF. The CDR3 coding sequence is TGTGCCAGTTGTAGCGAGCCAGCCAATCTATTCGGAGGCTACACCTTC.

This sequence joins TRBV5-5 and TRBJ2-7; perhaps TRBD2 as D (6 bases). CDR3 length: 15 residues. Germline V gene lookup returns CDR1 SGHKS and CDR2 YYEKEE (reference sequence). V was shortened by 4 bases and J by 4 bases, with 18 bases between the two germline ends. The CDR3 here is CASSHSGTAMYEQYF. DNA of the CDR3: TGTGCCAGCAGCCATTCCGGGACTGCTATGTACGAGCAGTACTTC.

The V gene is TRBV19, the J gene TRBJ2-2; 7 bases line up with TRBD2. The CDR3 sequence is 17 residues long. With V trimmed by 5 bases and J by 4 bases, 13 bases remained unmatched. Germline-derived CDR1 and CDR2 are LNHDA and SQIVND (reference sequence). CDR3 sequence reads: CASSPGRRDASTGELFF. The CDR3 DNA sequence: TGTGCCAGTAGTCCCGGGAGGAGGGACGCGAGCACCGGGGAGCTGTTTTTT.

The genes are TRBV5-4 and TRBJ1-6, with 7 bases lining up with TRBD1. CDR1 is SGHNT and CDR2 is YYREEE in the germline V gene (reference sequence). Trimming removed 4 bases from V and 8 bases from J; junction bases left unmatched: 6. The CDR3 sequence is 14 residues long. The CDR3 is CASSPARGDSPLHF. CDR3 DNA: TGTGCCAGCAGCCCCGCCAGGGGGGATTCACCCCTCCACTTT.

The rearrangement links TRBV6-2 or TRBV6-3 to TRBJ1-5; D is ambiguous. V was shortened by 0 bases and J by 0 bases, with 15 bases between the two germline ends. The CDR3 has 18 residues. The V gene's germline CDR1 is MNHEY and CDR2 SVGEGT. The CDR3 is CASSYSRARGDSNQPQHF. The CDR3 DNA follows: TGTGCCAGCAGTTACTCGCGGGCTCGGGGAGATAGCAATCAGCCCCAGCATTTT.

The rearrangement uses TRBV7-2 and TRBJ2-7, with D possibly TRBD1 on 6 matching bases. Per germline, CDR1 SGHTA and CDR2 FQGNSA. With 3 bases removed from V and 0 bases from J, the gap between germline ends came to 18 bases. CDR3 size: 17 residues. CDR3 amino acids: CASSLGLGRGVSYEQYF. The CDR3 nucleotides read TGTGCCAGCAGCTTGGGTCTCGGCAGGGGTGTCTCCTACGAGCAGTACTTC.

The rearrangement uses TRBV14 and TRBJ1-2; 8 bases match TRBD1. V lost 4 bases to trimming and J lost 4 bases; unmatched junction nucleotides: 5. CDR3 length: 14 amino acids. The V gene's germline CDR1 is SGHDN and CDR2 FVKESK. The CDR3 coding sequence is TGTGCCAGCAGCCCGGACAGGGTGTCCTATGGCTACACCTTC. It yields the protein CASSPDRVSYGYTF. Variable domain in full (rest from reference TRBV14 and TRBJ1-2): EAGVTQFPSHSVIEKGQTVTLRCDPISGHDNLYWYRRVMGKEIKFLLHFVKESKQDESGMPNNRFLAERTGGTYSTLKVQPAELEDSGVYFCASSPDRVSYGYTFGSGTRLTVV.

V is TRBV28 and J is TRBJ1-1; a possible D gene is TRBD1 (5 bases). The CDR3 spans 12 residues. Germline V gene lookup returns CDR1 MDHEN and CDR2 SYDVKM. Between the trimmed V and J ends, which lost 5 bases and 7 bases, there was a span of 11 bases. The CDR3 reads CASSVKGNEAFF. CDR3 coding DNA: TGTGCCAGCAGTGTTAAGGGGAATGAAGCTTTCTTT.

The V gene is TRBV27, the J gene TRBJ2-1; perhaps TRBD2 as D (6 bases). Germline values: CDR1 MNHEY, CDR2 SMNVEV (reference sequence). Trimming took off 7 bases at V and 5 bases at J, with 18 bases between the two ends. The CDR3 sequence is 15 residues long. CDR3 bases: TGTGCCAGCACTACGCTAGCGCCAAGGAACAATGAGCAGTTCTTC. Translation gives CASTTLAPRNNEQFF.

The sample holds one count of this clone. The chain recombines TRBV18 with TRBJ2-3; 11 nucleotides align to TRBD2. The CDR3 is made up of 16 amino acids. CDR1 is KGHSH, CDR2 LQKENI, per germline. V dropped 3 bases and J dropped 4; count of bases not matched to a gene: 6. Here the CDR3 reads CASSPIIAGGPDTQYF. In DNA form, the CDR3 reads TGTGCCAGCTCACCGATCATAGCGGGAGGGCCAGATACGCAGTATTTT. Variable domain in full (rest from reference TRBV18 and TRBJ2-3): NAGVMQNPRHLVRRRGQEARLRCSPMKGHSHVYWYRQLPEEGLKFMVYLQKENIIDESGMPKERFSAEFPKEGPSILRIQQVVRGDSAAYFCASSPIIAGGPDTQYFGPGTRLTVL.

The chain links TRBV18 to TRBJ1-5, with TRBD1 identical over 10 bases. The CDR3 is made up of 15 amino acids. Germline CDR1 KGHSH, CDR2 LQKENI. Trimming cost V 4 bases and J 3 bases; bases outside gene matches: 3. CDR3: CASSRQGAANQPQHF. DNA for the CDR3: TGTGCCAGCTCACGACAGGGGGCGGCCAATCAGCCCCAGCATTTT. Using reference TRBV18 and TRBJ1-5 for the parts outside the CDR3, the full variable domain is NAGVMQNPRHLVRRRGQEARLRCSPMKGHSHVYWYRQLPEEGLKFMVYLQKENIIDESGMPKERFSAEFPKEGPSILRIQQVVRGDSAAYFCASSRQGAANQPQHFGDGTRLSIL.

V gene TRBV29-1 combines with J gene TRBJ1-5; D perhaps matches TRBD1 (5 bases). The CDR3 extends over 10 amino acids. Germline V lookup: CDR1 SQVTM, CDR2 ANQGSEA. V was trimmed by 6 bases and J by 10 bases, leaving 10 bases between them. CDR3 residues: CSVRGRPQHF. CDR3 in DNA: TGCAGCGTGCGGGGGAGACCCCAGCATTTT.